The 32 T cell receptor beta chains presented below share a single source sample, sequenced in a study of regulatory T cells in long-lasting Graves disease. As to time point: persistent/refractory GD, antithyroid drugs over 5 years with positive TRAb. RNA isolated from PBMCs was used to make the TCR library. Library construction for TCR beta used iRepertoire HTBI primers and Arm-PCR of CDR3 regions. TCRdb itself ran the multiplex PCR reads through MiXCR, one entry per CDR3 protein. This repertoire shows 700,000 or so distinct CDR3 sequences, approximately 29% found once; its top ten account for about two fifths. The starting material was peripheral blood mononuclear cells (PBMCs), obtained when the disease was refractory, from a patient treated with antithyroid drugs. The receptor source for this set is a female donor with Graves disease.

This clonotype turned up a few times. The genes are TRBV30 and TRBJ1-2; D remains unclear. Trimming pared 2 bases from V and 0 bases from J, leaving 10 bases between. Germline V CDR1 and CDR2: GTSNPN, SVGIG (reference sequence). The CDR3 loop spans 14 amino acids. The CDR3 region has the DNA TGTGCCTGGAGTTTGGGCCGGACTAACTATGGCTACACCTTC. This encodes CAWSLGRTNYGYTF.

This rearrangement joins TRBV19 to TRBJ1-6; no reliable D call. V gave up 5 bases and J gave up 11 bases, with 19 bases separating them. Germline lookup yields CDR1 LNHDA and CDR2 SQIVND (reference sequence). The length of the CDR3 is 15 residues. Here the CDR3 DNA reads TGTGCCAGTAGTCTCTTGGGGTTAAACACCGCACCCCTCCACTTT. Encoded protein: CASSLLGLNTAPLHF. The whole variable domain, remainder taken from reference TRBV19 and TRBJ1-6, is DGGITQSPKYLFRKEGQNVTLSCEQNLNHDAMYWYRQDPGQGLRLIYYSQIVNDFQKGDIAEGYSVSREKKESFPLTVTSAQKNPTAFYLCASSLLGLNTAPLHFGNGTRLTVT.

This clonotype was found a few times. V gene TRBV6-1 combines with J gene TRBJ1-4; D uncertain. Germline assignment: CDR1 MNHNS and CDR2 SASEGT. Trimming stripped 6 bases from V and 4 bases from J, with 12 bases between. The CDR3 runs 14 residues. In nucleotides, the CDR3 is TGTGCCAGCAGCCAACGGACGATTAATGAAAAACTGTTTTTT. Amino acids: CASSQRTINEKLFF.

This chain links TRBV6-1 with TRBJ1-6; weak D call: TRBD1 (5 bases). V lost 5 bases to trimming and J lost 8 bases, with 16 bases between them. Germline CDR1 and CDR2: MNHNS and SASEGT. There are 15 residues in the CDR3. The CDR3 reads CASSPLRGFDSPLHF. The DNA of the CDR3 is TGTGCCAGCAGTCCTCTCCGGGGGTTCGATTCACCCCTCCACTTT.

The CDR3 coding sequence is TGTGCCAGCAGGGCAACTAGCGGGGGCCCCGGGGAGCTGTTTTTT. Translated, it gives CASRATSGGPGELFF. The genes are TRBV2 and TRBJ2-2; 11 nucleotides line up with TRBD2. With V trimmed by 6 bases and J by 6 bases, 6 bases remained unmatched. The germline V gene encodes CDR1 SNHLY and CDR2 FYNNEI. The length of the CDR3 is 15 residues. Based on the CDR3 plus reference TRBV2 and TRBJ2-2, the full variable domain is EPEVTQTPSHQVTQMGQEVILRCVPISNHLYFYWYRQILGQKVEFLVSFYNNEISEKSEIFDDQFSVERPDGSNFTLKIRSTKLEDSAMYFCASRATSGGPGELFFGEGSRLTVL.

The V gene is TRBV27, the J gene TRBJ2-5; D ambiguous. The CDR3 has 13 residues. CDR1 is MNHEY, CDR2 SMNVEV, per germline (reference sequence). The germline V and J ends were trimmed by 5 bases and 1 base, with 8 bases remaining between them. CDR3: CASSRRIQETQYF. As DNA, the CDR3 is TGTGCCAGCAGTCGACGGATCCAAGAGACCCAGTACTTC.

This chain joins TRBV18 and TRBJ1-2; D possibly corresponds to TRBD1 (5 bases). Between the trimmed V and J ends, which lost 2 bases and 4 bases, there was a span of 14 bases. Germline V gives CDR1 KGHSH, CDR2 LQKENI. This CDR3 contains 15 residues. The chain's CDR3 is CASSPESFGAYGYTF. The CDR3 DNA is TGTGCCAGCTCACCAGAAAGTTTTGGGGCCTATGGCTACACCTTC.

The chain employs TRBV12-3 or TRBV12-4 and TRBJ2-7, with D possibly called TRBD1 or TRBD2 (5 bases each). This CDR3 contains 15 residues. V lost 4 bases and J 0 bases, leaving 13 bases between the germline ends. The CDR3 bases are TGTGCCAGCAGTTGGATGAGGGGAAGCTCCTACGAGCAGTACTTC. As protein: CASSWMRGSSYEQYF.

This clonotype was seen only a few times. This sequence joins TRBV15 and TRBJ1-2, with a tentative D call TRBD1 (5 bases). Germline V gene lookup returns CDR1 LNHNV and CDR2 YYDKDF (reference sequence). The V gene lost 0 bases and the J gene lost 13 bases, with 15 bases spanning the gap. The CDR3 runs 13 residues. CDR3 region: CATSRDYGTSVTF. CDR3 bases: TGTGCCACCAGCAGAGATTATGGGACCTCCGTCACCTTC.

The V gene is TRBV5-1, the J gene TRBJ2-2, with TRBD2 matching 9 bases. This CDR3 comprises 16 residues. Germline V lookup: CDR1 SGHRS, CDR2 YFSETQ. V was clipped by 2 bases and J by 1 base; unmatched bases: 3. CDR3 DNA: TGCGCCAGCAGCTTACTAGCGGGCTTGAACACCGGGGAGCTGTTTTTT. Its protein is CASSLLAGLNTGELFF.

This clonotype was recorded a few times. The V and J genes are TRBV9 and TRBJ2-3; TRBD2 agrees at 10 bases. The J segment lost 4 bases and the V segment lost 1 base, leaving 6 bases of the junction unmatched. This CDR3 is 16 amino acids long. Germline V lookup: CDR1 SGDLS, CDR2 YYNGEE. In nucleotides, the CDR3 is TGTGCCAGCAGCGTACCAGCGGGAGGGTATGCAGATACGCAGTATTTT. Its protein is CASSVPAGGYADTQYF.

V and J are TRBV12-3 or TRBV12-4 and TRBJ1-1, with 8 bases lining up with TRBD1. After removal of 6 bases from V and 5 bases from J, the junction contained 11 bases not matched to a gene. This CDR3 has 15 amino acids. CDR3 DNA: TGTGCCAGCAGACGAAATGGACAGGGTTGGACTGAAGCTTTCTTT. Translated, it gives CASRRNGQGWTEAFF.

This clonotype was found many times. Germline is not matched at one junction end, which may reflect a read error. This rearrangement joins TRBV6-5 to TRBJ1-5, with TRBD1 matching over 9 bases. Germline V gives CDR1 MNHEY, CDR2 SVGAGI. The CDR3 is made up of 15 amino acids. The CDR3 DNA reads as TGTGCCAGCAGTTACATTGGACAGGGGAATCGGCCCCAGCATTTT. It codes for CASSYIGQGNRPQHF.

This clonotype came up a few times. This chain links TRBV6-1 with TRBJ1-2; D gene uncertain. This CDR3 has 16 amino acids. Trimming took 4 bases from V and 2 from J, leaving 17 bases between them. Germline loops: CDR1 MNHNS, CDR2 SASEGT. The chain's CDR3 is CASSANVLGRNYGYTF. As DNA, the CDR3 is TGTGCCAGCAGTGCTAATGTCCTCGGACGGAACTATGGCTACACCTTC.

The CDR3 nucleotides are TGTGCCACCAGCAGAGGGGGGGGAAGCTGGAGCGGGGAGACCCAGTACTTC. This codes for CATSRGGGSWSGETQYF. This chain uses TRBV15 with TRBJ2-5; TRBD2 matches at 7 bases. The V and J ends lost 1 base and 5 bases, in that order; junction bases with no gene match: 13. The CDR3 contains 17 residues. Looked up from germline, CDR1 is LNHNV and CDR2 is YYDKDF (reference sequence). The complete variable domain, with remaining parts taken from reference TRBV15 and TRBJ2-5, reads DAMVIQNPRYQVTQFGKPVTLSCSQTLNHNVMYWYQQKSSQAPKLLFHYYDKDFNNEADTPDNFQSRRPNTSFCFLDIRSPGLGDTAMYLCATSRGGGSWSGETQYFGPGTRLLVL.

This clonotype was found many times. V gene TRBV2 combines with J gene TRBJ2-7; perhaps TRBD2 as D (5 bases). The CDR3 is made up of 15 amino acids. V shed 8 bases and J shed 2 bases, with 19 bases lying between them. Per the germline V gene, CDR1 is SNHLY and CDR2 is FYNNEI. CDR3 sequence reads: CASGEEGPRTYEQYF. The CDR3 bases are TGTGCCAGCGGGGAAGAGGGCCCACGAACCTACGAGCAGTACTTC.

The chain employs TRBV20-1 and TRBJ1-4; D unclear. Trimming took off 4 bases at V and 4 bases at J, with 22 bases between the two ends. CDR1 is DFQATT and CDR2 is SNEGSKA in the germline V gene (reference sequence). CDR3 length equals 17 residues. CDR3 sequence reads: CSATFFSAGPNNEKLFF. CDR3 nucleotides: TGCAGTGCTACCTTCTTTTCGGCTGGCCCTAATAATGAAAAACTGTTTTTT.

This clonotype was counted at least ten times. The chain is built from TRBV7-3 and TRBJ1-2; D is unclear. Germline V CDR1 and CDR2: SGHTA, FQGTGA. The CDR3 totals 13 residues. Trimming took 5 bases from V and 3 from J, leaving 10 bases between them. CDR3 DNA sequence: TGTGCCAGCAGCCTCAGCGGGGACTATGGCTACACCTTC. It codes for CASSLSGDYGYTF.

J is TRBJ2-5 and V is TRBV5-1, with 7 bases that match TRBD2. The V gene end was trimmed by 0 bases and the J gene end by 1 base; junction bases not matched to a gene: 6. Germline CDR1 SGHRS, CDR2 YFSETQ. The CDR3 sequence is 16 residues long. The CDR3 is CASSLGPGLSQETQYF. CDR3 DNA sequence: TGCGCCAGCAGCTTGGGCCCGGGACTAAGCCAAGAGACCCAGTACTTC. Combining the CDR3 with reference TRBV5-1 and TRBJ2-5 gives the whole variable domain KAGVTQTPRYLIKTRGQQVTLSCSPISGHRSVSWYQQTPGQGLQFLFEYFSETQRNKGNFPGRFSGRQFSNSRSEMNVSTLELGDSALYLCASSLGPGLSQETQYFGPGTRLLVL.

This clonotype was seen a handful of times. The V gene is TRBV20-1, the J gene TRBJ2-1; 11 positions match TRBD2. J gave up 8 bases and V 8 bases, and 8 bases lay outside the gene matches. Germline-derived CDR1 and CDR2 are DFQATT and SNEGSKA (reference sequence). This CDR3 has 13 amino acids. The CDR3 bases are TGCAGTCAAACTAGCGGGAGTGTCGATGAGCAGTTCTTC. Translated: CSQTSGSVDEQFF.

The chain carries TRBV25-1 and TRBJ1-1; 10 nucleotides match TRBD1. The CDR3 is made up of 15 amino acids. V shed 8 bases, J shed 4 bases, and the junction held 10 bases outside the gene matches. The V gene's germline CDR1 is MGHDK and CDR2 SYGVNS. The CDR3 here is CASRRTGGGGTEAFF. CDR3 DNA sequence: TGTGCCAGCCGACGGACAGGGGGAGGGGGCACTGAAGCTTTCTTT.

This clonotype turned up a few times. The rearrangement links TRBV7-9 to TRBJ1-1, with 7 bases fitting TRBD1. In germline, CDR1 is SEHNR, CDR2 FQNEAQ (reference sequence). The CDR3 is 14 residues long. Trimming removed 4 bases from V and 2 bases from J; junction bases left unmatched: 4. This chain's CDR3 is CASSSGQINTEAFF. In DNA, the CDR3 is TGTGCCAGCAGCTCGGGACAGATTAACACTGAAGCTTTCTTT.

V usage is TRBV30 and J usage is TRBJ1-5; 7 bases fit TRBD1. CDR1 and CDR2 (germline): GTSNPN, SVGIG (reference sequence). The CDR3 has 16 residues. V lost 2 bases and J lost 2; bases outside the gene matches: 9. The CDR3 reads CAWSRGSRGGNQPQHF. CDR3 in DNA: TGTGCCTGGAGTCGGGGGTCCAGGGGGGGCAATCAGCCCCAGCATTTT.

The chain links TRBV28 to TRBJ2-7, with 7 bases fitting TRBD2. CDR3 length equals 14 residues. Trimming removed 6 bases from V and 3 bases from J; junction bases left unmatched: 8. Germline values: CDR1 MDHEN, CDR2 SYDVKM. The CDR3 DNA follows: TGTGCCAGCAGACTCCTAGCGGCAATCTACGAGCAGTACTTC. Translated, it gives CASRLLAAIYEQYF.

The rearrangement joins TRBV25-1 to TRBJ1-2; 7 positions agree with TRBD1. J was trimmed by 3 bases and V by 6 bases; bases with no gene match: 13. The CDR3 loop spans 16 amino acids. Germline assignment: CDR1 MGHDK and CDR2 SYGVNS. The CDR3 DNA reads as TGTGCCAGCAGCCTAACCACCCCCGGGACAGACTATGGCTACACCTTC. Translated: CASSLTTPGTDYGYTF.

The chain combines TRBV9 with TRBJ2-5; tentative D call: TRBD2 (5 bases). Trimming stripped 4 bases from V and 5 bases from J, with 15 bases between. CDR3 size: 14 residues. The germline CDR1 and CDR2 sequences are SGDLS and YYNGEE. In nucleotides, the CDR3 is TGTGCCAGCAGCATCTCACCGGGATGGGAGACCCAGTACTTC. Translated, it gives CASSISPGWETQYF.

In its sample, this clonotype was seen a few times. The V call is TRBV9, the J call TRBJ1-2; no clear D. V lost 0 bases and J lost 2, with 8 bases in between. Per the germline V gene, CDR1 is SGDLS and CDR2 is YYNGEE. This CDR3 region has 14 residues. Written as DNA, the CDR3 is TGTGCCAGCAGCGTAGGTAAAGGGAACTATGGCTACACCTTC. It translates to CASSVGKGNYGYTF.

With respect to this clonotype: Relative to the germline gene, one junction end is altered; a read error may explain this. V is TRBV20-1 and J is TRBJ1-6, with 9 bases lining up with TRBD1. The CDR3 runs to 15 residues. Germline CDR1 reads DFQATT; CDR2 reads SNEGSKA (reference sequence). DNA of the CDR3: TGCAGTGCCAGAGCGGTCGGGACAGGGATTTCACCCCTCCACTTT. It codes for CSARAVGTGISPLHF.

The chain combines TRBV14 with TRBJ2-2; perhaps TRBD2 as D (6 bases). In germline, CDR1 is SGHDN, CDR2 FVKESK. Between the trimmed V and J ends, which lost 1 base and 6 bases, there was a span of 27 bases. CDR3 size: 20 residues. CDR3 sequence reads: CASSQGPVREDPFPPGELFF. The CDR3 nucleotides read TGTGCCAGCAGCCAAGGCCCCGTAAGGGAGGACCCTTTCCCCCCCGGGGAGCTGTTTTTT.

The CDR3 sequence: CSASGKTQYF. DNA for the CDR3: TGCAGTGCTAGTGGAAAGACCCAGTACTTC. The chain uses TRBV20-1 and TRBJ2-5; no definite D call. V was shortened by 3 bases and J by 6 bases, with 5 bases between the two germline ends. This CDR3 has 10 amino acids. Germline CDR1 and CDR2: DFQATT and SNEGSKA (reference sequence).

This chain links TRBV6-1 with TRBJ2-5; D may match TRBD1 or TRBD2 (6 bases each). The germline CDR1 and CDR2 sequences are MNHNS and SASEGT. Trimming pared 5 bases from V and 5 bases from J, leaving 12 bases between. The CDR3 extends over 13 amino acids. The CDR3 here is CASSTGRLETQYF. CDR3 nucleotides: TGTGCCAGCAGTACAGGGAGGTTGGAGACCCAGTACTTC.

This rearrangement joins TRBV20-1 to TRBJ2-7; 8 nucleotides line up with TRBD1. The CDR3 totals 13 residues. V lost 6 bases and J lost 2; bases outside the gene matches: 6. The V gene's germline CDR1 is DFQATT and CDR2 SNEGSKA (reference sequence). The DNA of the CDR3 is TGCAGTGCAAGGACAGGGTTGACCTACGAGCAGTACTTC. Translation: CSARTGLTYEQYF.